The 21 T cell receptor beta chains listed next were all sequenced from one sample in a study of T cell clonality in common variable immunodeficiency. Sequenced by immunoSEQ multiplex PCR; TCRdb stores in-frame clones only, minus some. The profile covers roughly 34,000 clones, none occurring a single time. Sequencing input: peripheral blood mononuclear cells. The receptor set was obtained from a person between 18 and 70 years old in good health.

This clone was seen ten or more times. The read ends 3 residues shy of where the CDR3 ends; the end is completed using the germline J gene. The rearrangement joins TRBV7-9 to TRBJ2-5; D is possibly TRBD1 (5 bases). Germline CDR1 and CDR2: SEHNR and FQNEAQ (reference sequence). V dropped 2 bases and J dropped 1 base, with 8 bases sitting between them. The CDR3 spans 14 residues. The CDR3: CASSLIGAQETQYF. The DNA read from the CDR3 is TGTGCCAGCAGCTTAATAGGGGCCCAAGAGACC.

In its sample, this clone was seen many times. The read finishes 3 residues shy of the CDR3 end, and the germline J gene is used to complete it. V and J are TRBV19 and TRBJ1-1; maybe TRBD1 (5 bases). The ends were cut back, 0 bases at V and 1 base at J, with 9 bases in the middle. The CDR3 is 15 residues long. CDR1 is LNHDA and CDR2 is SQIVND in the germline V gene (reference sequence). The CDR3 bases that were read are TGTGCCAGTAGTATAGACGCCAGGGAGAACACTGAA. It codes for CASSIDARENTE. In full, the CDR3 is CASSIDARENTEAFF. Full variable domain (rest looked up from reference TRBV19 and TRBJ1-1): DGGITQSPKYLFRKEGQNVTLSCEQNLNHDAMYWYRQDPGQGLRLIYYSQIVNDFQKGDIAEGYSVSREKKESFPLTVTSAQKNPTAFYLCASSIDARENTEAFFGQGTRLTVV.

There are many counts of this clone. Read coverage stops 3 residues before the CDR3 terminus; the germline J gene supplies the remainder. The rearrangement joins TRBV18 to TRBJ1-3, with 8 bases matching TRBD1. V shed 5 bases and J 0 bases; nucleotides not matched to a gene: 3. In germline, CDR1 is KGHSH, CDR2 LQKENI. The CDR3 runs to 15 residues. The CDR3 spells CASSSGQGSGNTIYF. The CDR3 bases that were read are TGTGCCAGCTCATCCGGACAGGGCTCTGGAAACACC.

In this sample, this clone turned up many times. This CDR3 is CASSPQGASNYGYTF. The sequenced part of the CDR3 DNA is TGTGCCAGCTCACCACAGGGGGCCTCTAACTATGGC. This chain links TRBV18 with TRBJ1-2; 7 bases are a match to TRBD1. Read coverage stops 3 residues before the CDR3 terminus; the germline J gene supplies the remainder. This CDR3 has 15 residues. Germline values: CDR1 KGHSH, CDR2 LQKENI. V trimming: 1 base; J trimming: 0 bases; junction bases outside the gene matches: 2. The whole variable domain, filled in from reference TRBV18 and TRBJ1-2, reads NAGVMQNPRHLVRRRGQEARLRCSPMKGHSHVYWYRQLPEEGLKFMVYLQKENIIDESGMPKERFSAEFPKEGPSILRIQQVVRGDSAAYFCASSPQGASNYGYTFGSGTRLTVV.

This clone was recorded at least ten times. The sequence runs out 3 residues before the end of the CDR3; the remainder is reconstructed from the germline J gene. The rearrangement joins TRBV2 to TRBJ2-1; 8 bases are shared with TRBD1. The CDR3 length is 13 residues. V gave up 3 bases and J gave up 5 bases; unmatched junction bases: 0. CDR1 is SNHLY, CDR2 FYNNEI, per germline. The covered CDR3 bases are TGTGCCAGCAGTGAGGACAGGGACAATGAG. It encodes CASSEDRDNE. The full CDR3 sequence reads CASSEDRDNEQFF.

By share, this clone ranks as medium-sized. The read finishes 3 residues shy of the CDR3 end, and the germline J gene is used to complete it. This chain links TRBV10-3 with TRBJ2-7, with D tentatively TRBD1 (6 bases). V was pared by 4 bases and J by 4 bases, with 8 bases between. The V gene's germline CDR1 is ENHRY and CDR2 SYGVKD. This CDR3 contains 12 residues. The CDR3 here is CAISADRYEQYF. The covered CDR3 bases are TGTGCCATCAGTGCAGACAGGTACGAG.

In this sample, this clone turned up many times. The CDR3 bases that were read are TGTGCCAGCAGCTTAGAAGGACAGCTTGAA. It specifies CASSLEGQLE. The full CDR3 is CASSLEGQLEAFF. The chain carries TRBV7-9 and TRBJ1-1; maybe TRBD1 (6 bases). The CDR3 is cut off 3 residues early in the read; its end comes from the germline J gene. Germline CDR1 reads SEHNR; CDR2 reads FQNEAQ (reference sequence). This CDR3 is built from 13 residues. Trimming removed 1 base at V and 7 bases at J, with 10 bases between.

This clone was counted many times. Read data end 3 residues before the CDR3 end; the end is taken from the germline J gene. The chain employs TRBV20-1 and TRBJ1-6, with D possibly matching TRBD1 (6 bases). V lost 1 base and J 4 bases, leaving 11 bases between the germline ends. The V gene's germline CDR1 is DFQATT and CDR2 SNEGSKA (reference sequence). This CDR3 spans 15 amino acids. This chain's CDR3 is CSARARGWYNSPLHF. The part of the CDR3 DNA that was read is TGCAGTGCTAGAGCCAGGGGCTGGTATAATTCACCC.

This clone was seen repeatedly, ten times or more. The read terminates 3 residues ahead of where the CDR3 ends, so the germline J gene completes it. This chain links TRBV10-3 with TRBJ2-1; 7 bases line up with TRBD1. CDR1 is ENHRY and CDR2 is SYGVKD in the germline V gene. CDR3 length equals 15 residues. Trimming removed 0 bases from V and 1 base from J; junction bases left unmatched: 0. The CDR3 DNA, read in part, is TGTGCCATCAGTGAGTCGGGACAGTCCTACAATGAG. Protein sequence: CAISESGQSYNE. From start to end, the CDR3 is CAISESGQSYNEQFF.

This clone was counted a few times. This may come from a read error, since a much larger clone is one base off. The read terminates 3 residues before the CDR3 end, so the remaining end is supplied by the germline J gene. The J gene is TRBJ2-7, the V gene TRBV30; D is undetermined. The CDR3 runs to 12 residues. V gave up 2 bases and J gave up 2 bases, with 7 bases separating them. Germline V CDR1 and CDR2: GTSNPN, SVGIG (reference sequence). The DNA read from the CDR3 is TGTGCCTGGAGTCAGAAGGCCTACGAG. Residues: CAWSQKAYE. The CDR3 in its entirety is CAWSQKAYEQYF.

This clone showed up many times. The read falls 3 residues short of the CDR3 end, and the missing part is taken from the germline J gene. The chain recombines TRBV14 with TRBJ2-6; a possible D gene is TRBD2 (5 bases). The CDR3 has 17 amino acids. Germline loops: CDR1 SGHDN, CDR2 FVKESK. The germline V and J ends were trimmed by 3 bases and 4 bases, with 16 bases remaining between them. CDR3 residues: CASSHRTVIAGANVLTF. Incomplete CDR3 DNA: TGTGCCAGCAGCCACCGAACCGTTATAGCGGGGGCCAACGTC. The full variable domain, its missing parts supplied by reference TRBV14 and TRBJ2-6, is EAGVTQFPSHSVIEKGQTVTLRCDPISGHDNLYWYRRVMGKEIKFLLHFVKESKQDESGMPNNRFLAERTGGTYSTLKVQPAELEDSGVYFCASSHRTVIAGANVLTFGAGSRLTVL.

This clone is medium-sized (0.01 to 0.1%) in the sample. The read ends 3 residues before the CDR3 terminus; that terminus is restored from the germline J gene. The V call is TRBV9, the J call TRBJ1-1, with D perhaps matching TRBD1 (6 bases). Per germline, CDR1 SGDLS and CDR2 YYNGEE. This CDR3 has 13 residues. Trimming pared 3 bases from V and 3 bases from J, leaving 9 bases between. CDR3 residues: CASSAHRDTEAFF. The CDR3 bases that were read are TGTGCCAGCAGCGCGCACAGGGACACTGAA. The full variable domain, completed using reference TRBV9 and TRBJ1-1, is DSGVTQTPKHLITATGQRVTLRCSPRSGDLSVYWYQQSLDQGLQFLIQYYNGEERAKGNILERFSAQQFPDLHSELNLSSLELGDSALYFCASSAHRDTEAFFGQGTRLTVV.

The sample holds many counts of this clone. The read terminates 3 residues before the CDR3 end, so the remaining end is supplied by the germline J gene. This chain links TRBV9 with TRBJ2-7; TRBD2 might be the D (5 bases). Trimming cost V 0 bases and J 4 bases, with 14 bases left between them. Germline CDR1 and CDR2: SGDLS and YYNGEE. This CDR3 contains 15 residues. The sequenced part of the CDR3 DNA is TGTGCCAGCAGCGTAGCTATCGGTCCGGGGTACGAG. Protein: CASSVAIGPGYE. In full, the CDR3 is CASSVAIGPGYEQYF.

This clone occurred many times. Read coverage stops 3 residues before the CDR3 terminus; the germline J gene supplies the remainder. The genes are TRBV7-9 and TRBJ2-5, with 7 nucleotides matching TRBD1. Germline V gives CDR1 SEHNR, CDR2 FQNEAQ (reference sequence). The CDR3 runs to 15 residues. V lost 5 bases, J lost 1 base, and 7 bases stayed unmatched. Here the CDR3 reads CASSLGTVPQETQYF. The covered CDR3 bases are TGTGCCAGCAGCCTGGGGACAGTACCCCAAGAGACC.

This clone has ten or more counts. The CDR3 extends 3 residues past the end of the read, so its final part is completed from the germline J gene. This chain connects TRBV30 to TRBJ2-7; D is possibly TRBD1 (5 bases). V lost 2 bases and J lost 6, with 14 bases in between. CDR3 length equals 13 residues. Germline V lookup: CDR1 GTSNPN, CDR2 SVGIG (reference sequence). The CDR3 region is CAWSYAGSGEQYF. CDR3 DNA, as far as it was read: TGTGCCTGGAGTTACGCAGGGTCGGGCGAG.

This clone was seen many times. The CDR3 is cut off 3 residues early in the read; its end comes from the germline J gene. V is TRBV18 and J is TRBJ2-3; 8 positions match TRBD2. CDR1 and CDR2 (germline): KGHSH, LQKENI. The CDR3 covers 15 residues. The ends lost 6 bases at V and 2 bases at J; junction bases unmatched: 7. The covered CDR3 bases are TGTGCCAGCTCTCCCCCGGGACTAGACACAGATACG. This encodes CASSPPGLDTDT. The CDR3 reads in full as CASSPPGLDTDTQYF.

This clone was seen repeatedly, ten times or more. Read data end 3 residues before the CDR3 end; the end is taken from the germline J gene. The chain uses TRBV5-6 and TRBJ2-5; D may be TRBD1 (6 bases). V was trimmed by 3 bases and J by 2 bases, leaving 11 bases between them. CDR1 is SGHDT, CDR2 YYEEEE, per germline. The CDR3 covers 14 residues. Incomplete CDR3 DNA: TGTGCCAGCAGCTACTGGACAGTACAAGAGACC. Its translation: CASSYWTVQET. The CDR3 in full is CASSYWTVQETQYF.

This clone appeared many times. The read stops 3 residues short of the end of the CDR3; the missing end is completed from the germline J gene. J is TRBJ2-1 and V is TRBV6-2 or TRBV6-3; 10 positions match TRBD2. This CDR3 spans 15 amino acids. With 6 bases clipped from V and 8 bases from J, the junction kept 10 bases outside the gene matches. Germline values: CDR1 MNHEY, CDR2 SVGEGT. The CDR3 bases that were read are TGTGCCAGCAGGGGCCTGGGACTAGCGACCGATGAG. Translated: CASRGLGLATDE. The whole CDR3 is CASRGLGLATDEQFF.

This clone occurred many times. The read terminates 3 residues before the CDR3 end, so the remaining end is supplied by the germline J gene. V gene TRBV5-1 combines with J gene TRBJ1-2; tentative D call: TRBD1 (5 bases). CDR3 length equals 13 residues. CDR1 and CDR2 from the germline V gene are SGHRS and YFSETQ. CDR3 region: CASSRDSLKGYTF. The part of the CDR3 DNA that was read is TGCGCCAGCAGTAGAGACAGTCTAAAAGGC. The entire variable domain, with the rest obtained from reference TRBV5-1 and TRBJ1-2, is as follows: KAGVTQTPRYLIKTRGQQVTLSCSPISGHRSVSWYQQTPGQGLQFLFEYFSETQRNKGNFPGRFSGRQFSNSRSEMNVSTLELGDSALYLCASSRDSLKGYTFGSGTRLTVV.

The sample holds many counts of this clone. The read terminates 3 residues before the CDR3 end, so the remaining end is supplied by the germline J gene. The chain joins TRBV7-8 to TRBJ1-5; no clear D gene. Germline loops: CDR1 SGHVS, CDR2 FQNEAQ. Trimming removed 8 bases from V and 4 bases from J, with 18 bases in between. There are 15 residues in the CDR3. CDR3 loop: CASRRNTDFNQPQHF. The CDR3 bases that were read are TGTGCCAGCCGCCGAAACACAGATTTTAATCAGCCC.

This clone was recorded at least ten times. The read ends 3 residues shy of where the CDR3 ends; the end is completed using the germline J gene. This chain connects TRBV12-3 or TRBV12-4 to TRBJ1-2; D is undetermined. The CDR3 covers 11 residues. The DNA read from the CDR3 is TGTGCCAGCAGCCGATCGGGGGGC. It is translated as CASSRSGG. The full CDR3 reads CASSRSGGYTF.